This TCR beta chain was captured by sequencing in a study of early T cells in non-severe SARS-CoV-2 infection. Study-wide context: Chains were unpaired, as sequencing was done on bulk RNA from unsorted whole blood. Overall study results and limits: The VDJdb matching leaned toward anti-spike CD8 responses and overlooked private and CD4 specificities.

Germline V CDR1 and CDR2: SGHTA, FQGTGA. The CDR3 runs to 13 residues. V lost 5 bases, J lost 4 bases, and 9 bases lay in between. A word on this clonotype: Its target is unknown.

Each single cDNA molecule received a unique molecular identifier. In TCRdb, the 5' RACE reads were re-called with MiXCR into one record per CDR3 protein. The data show more than 75,000 distinct CDR3 sequences, approximately 13% seen once. The clonotype originates from an adult who was a healthcare worker with PCR-confirmed SARS-CoV-2 infection or an uninfected control (not recorded which). Sequenced sample: whole blood. The rearrangement joins TRBV7-3 to TRBJ1-5, with a possible D match to TRBD1 (6 bases). CDR3 coding DNA: TGTGCCAGCAGCCCGGGGGCTAATCAGCCCCAGCATTTT. It is translated as CASSPGANQPQHF.